One T cell receptor beta chain is described in this entry. No antigen is known for it. The sample comes from a study of vaccination and CD4 T cells after COVID-19. Germline V lookup: CDR1 MNHNS, CDR2 SASEGT. V gave up 6 bases and J gave up 2 bases, with 10 bases separating them. This CDR3 spans 13 amino acids. Oncomine TCR Beta short-read sequencing was applied to DNA from cultured CD4+ T cells. MiXCR, applied by TCRdb to the PCR reads, yields one record per CDR3 protein. Among several thousand distinct CDR3 sequences listed, more than 55% were seen once. Treatment specified: roughly 11-day PBMC culture with coronavirus spike peptide pools or control peptides (ViraFEST assay).

J is TRBJ1-2 and V is TRBV6-1; possibly TRBD1 for D (6 bases). The TCR originated in a human donor who had recovered from COVID-19. The sequenced material came from CD4+ T cells from blood, cultured in vitro. CDR3 amino acids: CASRRQDNYGYTF. For the CDR3, the DNA is TGTGCCAGCAGGAGACAGGACAACTATGGCTACACCTTC.